Following are 2 T cell receptor beta chains from one sample sequenced in a study of identical twins. TCRdb processed the 5' RACE reads anew with MiXCR; each CDR3 protein has one entry. The repertoire holds approximately 620,000 distinct CDR3 sequences, about 9.4% seen once, with around 0.95% in the top ten. Another study also made use of these data, one on yellow fever vaccine responses in identical twins.

What was sequenced was PBMCs. The receptor set was obtained from a woman under 30 in good health.

This clonotype showed up just a few times. The chain recombines TRBV12-3 or TRBV12-4 with TRBJ1-6; no clear D. The CDR3 sequence is 13 residues long. Deletions cut 8 bases from V and 10 bases from J, with 15 bases between. Here the CDR3 reads CASSKEGKSPLHF. The CDR3, as DNA: TGTGCCAGCTCAAAAGAGGGTAAATCACCCCTCCACTTT.

This clonotype showed up just a few times. V gene TRBV28 combines with J gene TRBJ2-2; 8 nucleotides agree with TRBD2. Germline V gene data show CDR1 as MDHEN and CDR2 as SYDVKM. After removal of 5 bases from V and 4 bases from J, the junction contained 9 bases not matched to a gene. CDR3 length: 16 amino acids. CDR3 sequence: CASSLSVAGSTGELFF. The CDR3 DNA follows: TGTGCCAGCAGTCTGTCGGTAGCGGGGAGCACCGGGGAGCTGTTTTTT.